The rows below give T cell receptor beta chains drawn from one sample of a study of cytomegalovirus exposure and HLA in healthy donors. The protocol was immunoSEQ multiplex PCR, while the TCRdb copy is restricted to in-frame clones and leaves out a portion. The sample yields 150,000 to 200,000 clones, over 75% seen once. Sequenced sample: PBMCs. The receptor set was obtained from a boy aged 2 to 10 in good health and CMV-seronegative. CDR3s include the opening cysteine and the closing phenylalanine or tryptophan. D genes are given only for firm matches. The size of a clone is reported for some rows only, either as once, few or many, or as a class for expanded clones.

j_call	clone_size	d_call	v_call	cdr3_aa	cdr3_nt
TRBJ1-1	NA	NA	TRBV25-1	CAGSNGGAEAFF	TGTGCCGGCAGTAACGGGGGGGCTGAAGCTTTCTTT
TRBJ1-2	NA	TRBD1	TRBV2	CASSDSWRGRKGLYGYTF	TGTGCCAGCAGTGATAGCTGGAGGGGGCGAAAGGGGCTCTATGGCTACACCTTC
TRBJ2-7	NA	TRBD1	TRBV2	CASSSRTGSLYEQYF	TGTGCCAGCAGTAGTAGGACAGGGTCTCTCTACGAGCAGTACTTC
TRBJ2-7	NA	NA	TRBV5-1	CASRRSETYEQYF	TGCGCCAGCAGGCGATCGGAGACCTACGAGCAGTACTTC
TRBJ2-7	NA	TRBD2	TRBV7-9	CASSPSWVSGVRYEQYF	TGTGCCAGCAGCCCCAGTTGGGTTAGCGGGGTGCGCTACGAGCAGTACTTC
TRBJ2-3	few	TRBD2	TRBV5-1	CASSLGAGGTTDTQYF	TGCGCCAGCAGCTTGGGAGCGGGGGGGACCACAGATACGCAGTATTTT
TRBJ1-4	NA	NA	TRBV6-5	CASSQGGRSEKLFF	TGTGCCAGCAGTCAAGGGGGTCGAAGTGAAAAACTGTTTTTT
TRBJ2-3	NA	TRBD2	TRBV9	CASSVNPAGDDTQYF	TGTGCCAGCAGCGTCAACCCAGCGGGGGATGATACGCAGTATTTT
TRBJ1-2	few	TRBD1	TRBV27	CASIIRTGYLYGYTF	TGTGCCAGCATCATACGGACAGGGTATTTGTATGGCTACACCTTC
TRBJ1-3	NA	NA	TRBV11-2	CASSTRPGGNTIYF	TGTGCCAGCAGCACCCGCCCCGGGGGAAACACCATATATTTT
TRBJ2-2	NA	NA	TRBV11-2	CASRARVGTGELFF	TGTGCCAGCAGGGCCAGGGTAGGGACCGGGGAGCTGTTTTTT
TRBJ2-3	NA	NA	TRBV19	CASSITGGGTDTQYF	TGTGCCAGTAGTATCACAGGGGGGGGGACAGATACGCAGTATTTT
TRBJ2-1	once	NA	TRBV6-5	CASSLGGVNNEQFF	TGTGCCAGCAGTTTAGGGGGGGTGAACAATGAGCAGTTCTTC
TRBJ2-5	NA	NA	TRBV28	CASRHRIQETQYF	TGTGCCAGCAGGCACAGGATACAAGAGACCCAGTACTTC
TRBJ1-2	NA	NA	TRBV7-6	CASSLGGGGTPYGYTF	TGTGCCAGCAGCTTAGGTGGGGGGGGCACCCCCTATGGCTACACCTTC
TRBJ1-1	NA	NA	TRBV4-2	CASSQVRMGGDTEAFF	TGTGCCAGCAGCCAAGTTCGTATGGGAGGCGACACTGAAGCTTTCTTT
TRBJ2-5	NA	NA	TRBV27	CASSPLRDTQETQYF	TGTGCCAGCAGTCCTCTACGGGACACACAAGAGACCCAGTACTTC
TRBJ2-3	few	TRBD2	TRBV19	CASSWASGGAPDTQYF	TGTGCCAGTAGTTGGGCTAGCGGGGGGGCACCAGATACGCAGTATTTT
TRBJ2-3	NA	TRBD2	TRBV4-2	CASSQPRGGVFTDTQYF	TGTGCCAGCAGCCAACCCCGGGGGGGGGTTTTTACAGATACGCAGTATTTT
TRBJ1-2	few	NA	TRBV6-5	CASSYSKQGMRGYTF	TGTGCCAGCAGTTACTCGAAGCAGGGTATGCGAGGCTACACCTTC
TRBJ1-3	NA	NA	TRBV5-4	CASSPRGAGNTIYF	TGTGCCAGCAGCCCGCGTGGGGCAGGAAACACCATATATTTT
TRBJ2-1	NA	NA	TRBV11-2	CASSLEGDTYNEQFF	TGTGCCAGCAGCTTAGAGGGGGACACCTACAATGAGCAGTTCTTC
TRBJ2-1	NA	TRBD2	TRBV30	CAWSVVGRLAGGPEQFF	TGTGCCTGGAGTGTAGTCGGGCGACTAGCGGGGGGCCCTGAGCAGTTCTTC